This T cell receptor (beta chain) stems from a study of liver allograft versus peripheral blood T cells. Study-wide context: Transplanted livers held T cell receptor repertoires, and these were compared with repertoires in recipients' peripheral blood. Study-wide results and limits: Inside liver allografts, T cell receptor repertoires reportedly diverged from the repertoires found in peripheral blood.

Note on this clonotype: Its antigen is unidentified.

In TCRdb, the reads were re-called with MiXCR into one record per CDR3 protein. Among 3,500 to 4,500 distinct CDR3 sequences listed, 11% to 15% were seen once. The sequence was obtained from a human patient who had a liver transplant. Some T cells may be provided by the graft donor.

CDR3 bases: TGTGCCAGCAGCGTAGCTAGCGGGAGGAACAATGAGCAGTTCTTC. It specifies CASSVASGRNNEQFF. The chain uses TRBV9 and TRBJ2-1; 11 bases map to TRBD2. The CDR3 sequence is 15 residues long. CDR1 SGDLS and CDR2 YYNGEE come from the germline V gene. Trimming removed 0 bases from V and 5 bases from J; junction bases left unmatched: 1.